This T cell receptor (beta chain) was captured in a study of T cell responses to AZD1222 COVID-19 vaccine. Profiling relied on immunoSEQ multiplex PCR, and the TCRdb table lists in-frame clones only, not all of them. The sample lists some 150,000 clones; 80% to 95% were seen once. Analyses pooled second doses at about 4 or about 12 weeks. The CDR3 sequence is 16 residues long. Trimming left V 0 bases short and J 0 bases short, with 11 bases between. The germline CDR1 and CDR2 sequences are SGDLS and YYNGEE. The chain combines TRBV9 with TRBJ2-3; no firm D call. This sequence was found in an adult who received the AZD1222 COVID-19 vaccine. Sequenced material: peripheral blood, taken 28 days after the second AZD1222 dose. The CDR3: CASSVALARSTDTQYF. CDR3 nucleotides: TGTGCCAGCAGCGTAGCTCTTGCTAGGAGCACAGATACGCAGTATTTT.